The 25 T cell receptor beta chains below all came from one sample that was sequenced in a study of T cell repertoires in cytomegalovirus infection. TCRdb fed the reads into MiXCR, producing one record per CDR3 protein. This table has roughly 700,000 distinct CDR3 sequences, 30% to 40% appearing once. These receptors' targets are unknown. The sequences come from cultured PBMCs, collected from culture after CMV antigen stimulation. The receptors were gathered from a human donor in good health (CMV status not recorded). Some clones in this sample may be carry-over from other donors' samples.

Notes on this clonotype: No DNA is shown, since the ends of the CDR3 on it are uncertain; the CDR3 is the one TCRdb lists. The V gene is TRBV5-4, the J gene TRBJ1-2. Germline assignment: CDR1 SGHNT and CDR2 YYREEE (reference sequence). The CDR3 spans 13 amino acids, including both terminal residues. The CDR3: CASSLDFGEGYTF.

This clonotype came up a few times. The CDR3 region has the DNA TGCGCCAGCAGCGTCGGACAGGGGAACACTGAAGCTTTCTTT. It specifies CASSVGQGNTEAFF. The chain carries TRBV5-1 and TRBJ1-1; 8 bases fit TRBD1. The CDR3 is made up of 14 amino acids. J was trimmed by 1 base and V by 4 bases; bases with no gene match: 3. Germline values: CDR1 SGHRS, CDR2 YFSETQ.

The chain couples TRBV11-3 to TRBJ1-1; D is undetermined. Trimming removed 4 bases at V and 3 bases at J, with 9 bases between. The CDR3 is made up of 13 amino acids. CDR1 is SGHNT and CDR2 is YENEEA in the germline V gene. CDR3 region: CASSSFRDTEAFF. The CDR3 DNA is TGTGCCAGCAGCTCTTTCCGAGACACTGAAGCTTTCTTT. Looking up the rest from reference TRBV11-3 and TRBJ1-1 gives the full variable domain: EAGVVQSPRYKIIEKKQPVAFWCNPISGHNTLYWYLQNLGQGPELLIRYENEEAVDDSQLPKDRFSAERLKGVDSTLKIQPAELGDSAVYLCASSSFRDTEAFFGQGTRLTVV.

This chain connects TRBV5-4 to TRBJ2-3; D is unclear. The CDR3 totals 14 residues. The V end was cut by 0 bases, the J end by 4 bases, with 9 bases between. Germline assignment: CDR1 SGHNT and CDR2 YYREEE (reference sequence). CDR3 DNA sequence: TGTGCCAGCAGCTTGGCGAGCGTCCCAGATACGCAGTATTTT. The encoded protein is CASSLASVPDTQYF.

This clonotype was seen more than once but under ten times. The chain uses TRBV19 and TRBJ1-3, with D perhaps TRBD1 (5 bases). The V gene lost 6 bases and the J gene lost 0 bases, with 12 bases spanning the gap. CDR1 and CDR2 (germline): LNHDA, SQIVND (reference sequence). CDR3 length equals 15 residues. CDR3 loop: CASRAQDTSGNTIYF. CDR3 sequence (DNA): TGTGCCAGTAGAGCACAGGATACCTCTGGAAACACCATATATTTT. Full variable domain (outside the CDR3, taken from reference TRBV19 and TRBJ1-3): DGGITQSPKYLFRKEGQNVTLSCEQNLNHDAMYWYRQDPGQGLRLIYYSQIVNDFQKGDIAEGYSVSREKKESFPLTVTSAQKNPTAFYLCASRAQDTSGNTIYFGEGSWLTVV.

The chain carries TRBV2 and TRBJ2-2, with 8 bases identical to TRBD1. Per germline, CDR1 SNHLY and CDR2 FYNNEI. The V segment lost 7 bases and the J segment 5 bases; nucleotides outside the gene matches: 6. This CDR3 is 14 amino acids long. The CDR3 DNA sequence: TGTGCCAGCATTCTTCAGGGGGCGACCGGGGAGCTGTTTTTT. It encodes CASILQGATGELFF.

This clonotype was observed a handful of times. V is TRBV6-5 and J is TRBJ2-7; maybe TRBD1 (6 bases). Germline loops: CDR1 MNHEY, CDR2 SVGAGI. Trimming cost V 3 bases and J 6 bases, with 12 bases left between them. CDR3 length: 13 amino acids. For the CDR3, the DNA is TGTGCCAGCAGTTATGTCGGGACACTCGAGCAGTACTTC. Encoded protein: CASSYVGTLEQYF.

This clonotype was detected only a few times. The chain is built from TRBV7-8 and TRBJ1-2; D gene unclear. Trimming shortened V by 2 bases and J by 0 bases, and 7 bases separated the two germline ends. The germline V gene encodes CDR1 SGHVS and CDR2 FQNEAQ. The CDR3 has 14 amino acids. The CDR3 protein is CASSLIGSNYGYTF. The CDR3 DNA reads TGTGCCAGCAGCTTAATCGGGTCTAACTATGGCTACACCTTC.

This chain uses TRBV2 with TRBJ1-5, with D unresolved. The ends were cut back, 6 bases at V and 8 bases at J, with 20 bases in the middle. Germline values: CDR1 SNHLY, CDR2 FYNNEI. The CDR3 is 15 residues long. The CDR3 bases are TGTGCCAGCAGGCGGCGGACCGTGGGTGATGAGCCCCAGCATTTT. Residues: CASRRRTVGDEPQHF. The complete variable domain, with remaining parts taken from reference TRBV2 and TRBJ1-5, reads EPEVTQTPSHQVTQMGQEVILRCVPISNHLYFYWYRQILGQKVEFLVSFYNNEISEKSEIFDDQFSVERPDGSNFTLKIRSTKLEDSAMYFCASRRRTVGDEPQHFGDGTRLSIL.

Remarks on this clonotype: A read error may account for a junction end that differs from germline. CDR3 nucleotides: TGTGCCAGCTCACTAGAGGGCCTCTATGGCTACACCTTC. This codes for CASSLEGLYGYTF. The genes are TRBV5-1 and TRBJ1-2; no clear D gene. The CDR3 runs to 13 residues. Germline V lookup: CDR1 SGHRS, CDR2 YFSETQ.

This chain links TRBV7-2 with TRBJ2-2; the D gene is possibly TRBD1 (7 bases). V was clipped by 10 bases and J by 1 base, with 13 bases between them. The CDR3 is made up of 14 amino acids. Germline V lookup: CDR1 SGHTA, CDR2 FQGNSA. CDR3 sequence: CATRGAGNTGELFF. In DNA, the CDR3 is TGTGCCACCAGGGGGGCAGGGAACACCGGGGAGCTGTTTTTT.

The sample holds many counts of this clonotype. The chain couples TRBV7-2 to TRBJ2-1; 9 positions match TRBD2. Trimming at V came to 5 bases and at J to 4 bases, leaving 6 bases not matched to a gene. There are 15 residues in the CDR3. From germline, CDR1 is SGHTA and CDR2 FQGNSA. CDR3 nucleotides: TGTGCCAGCAGCCCGCGGGGGGGCCTATACAATGAGCAGTTCTTC. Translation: CASSPRGGLYNEQFF.

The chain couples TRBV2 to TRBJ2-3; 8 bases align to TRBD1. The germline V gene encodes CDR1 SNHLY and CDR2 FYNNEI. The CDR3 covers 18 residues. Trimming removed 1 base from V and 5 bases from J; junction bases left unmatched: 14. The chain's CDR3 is CASSEGFRGRGHGDTQYF. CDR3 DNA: TGTGCCAGCAGTGAAGGTTTTCGGGGCAGGGGGCATGGAGATACGCAGTATTTT.

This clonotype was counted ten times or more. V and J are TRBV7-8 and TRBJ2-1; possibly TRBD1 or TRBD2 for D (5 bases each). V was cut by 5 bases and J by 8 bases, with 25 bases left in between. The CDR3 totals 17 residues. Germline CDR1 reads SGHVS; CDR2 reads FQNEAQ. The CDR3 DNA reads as TGTGCCAGCAGCGGACGGGGACGGACGGAGATACCGGATGAGCAGTTCTTC. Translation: CASSGRGRTEIPDEQFF.

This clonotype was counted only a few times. CDR3: CAISEFVNVDYTF. The CDR3 DNA sequence: TGTGCCATCAGTGAGTTCGTGAATGTGGACTACACCTTC. The rearrangement joins TRBV10-3 to TRBJ1-2; D not resolved. The length of the CDR3 is 13 residues. V was trimmed by 1 base and J by 10 bases, leaving 13 bases between them. CDR1 is ENHRY, CDR2 SYGVKD, per germline.

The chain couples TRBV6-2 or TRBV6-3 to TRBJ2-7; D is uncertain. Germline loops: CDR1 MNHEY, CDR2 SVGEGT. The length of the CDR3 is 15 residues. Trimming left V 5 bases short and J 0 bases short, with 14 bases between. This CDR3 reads CASSSAASTSYEQYF. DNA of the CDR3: TGTGCCAGCAGTAGTGCCGCAAGTACCTCCTACGAGCAGTACTTC.

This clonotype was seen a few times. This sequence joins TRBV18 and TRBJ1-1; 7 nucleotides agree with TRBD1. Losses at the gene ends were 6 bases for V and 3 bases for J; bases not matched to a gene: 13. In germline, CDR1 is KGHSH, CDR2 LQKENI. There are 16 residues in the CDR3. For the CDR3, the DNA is TGTGCCAGCTCCGCTCCGAGGGGGCCTTTTGACACTGAAGCTTTCTTT. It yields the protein CASSAPRGPFDTEAFF.

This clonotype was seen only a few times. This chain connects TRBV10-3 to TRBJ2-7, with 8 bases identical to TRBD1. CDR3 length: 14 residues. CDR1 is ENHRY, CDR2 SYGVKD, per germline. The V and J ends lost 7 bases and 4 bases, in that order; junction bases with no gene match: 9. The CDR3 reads CAINPGQGFYEQYF. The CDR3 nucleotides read TGTGCCATCAACCCCGGACAGGGTTTTTACGAGCAGTACTTC.

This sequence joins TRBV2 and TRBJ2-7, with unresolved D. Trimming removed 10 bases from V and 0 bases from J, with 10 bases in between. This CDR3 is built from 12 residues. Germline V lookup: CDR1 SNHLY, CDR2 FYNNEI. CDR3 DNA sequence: TGTGCCACGTACAGAAGCTCCTACGAGCAGTACTTC. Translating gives CATYRSSYEQYF. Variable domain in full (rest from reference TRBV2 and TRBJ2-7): EPEVTQTPSHQVTQMGQEVILRCVPISNHLYFYWYRQILGQKVEFLVSFYNNEISEKSEIFDDQFSVERPDGSNFTLKIRSTKLEDSAMYFCATYRSSYEQYFGPGTRLTVT.

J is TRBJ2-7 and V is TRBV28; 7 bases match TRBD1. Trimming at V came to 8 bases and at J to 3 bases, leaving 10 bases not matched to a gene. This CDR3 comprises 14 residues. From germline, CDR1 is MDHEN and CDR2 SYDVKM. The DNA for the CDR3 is TGTGCCAGCCGCCTCGGACAGGAGGACTACGAGCAGTACTTC. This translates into CASRLGQEDYEQYF.

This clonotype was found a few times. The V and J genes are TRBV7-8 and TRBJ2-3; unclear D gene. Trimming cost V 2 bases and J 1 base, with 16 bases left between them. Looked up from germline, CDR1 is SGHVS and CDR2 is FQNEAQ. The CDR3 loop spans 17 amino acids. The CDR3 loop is CASSLRFGQLRTDTQYF. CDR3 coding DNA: TGTGCCAGCAGCTTAAGGTTTGGGCAGCTCCGCACAGATACGCAGTATTTT.

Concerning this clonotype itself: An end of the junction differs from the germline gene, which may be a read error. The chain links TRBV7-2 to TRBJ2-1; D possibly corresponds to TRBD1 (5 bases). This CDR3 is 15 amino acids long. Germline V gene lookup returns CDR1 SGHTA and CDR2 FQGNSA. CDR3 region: CASSLGPPSYNGQFF. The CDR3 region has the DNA TGTGCCAGCAGCTTGGGGCCCCCCTCCTACAATGGGCAGTTCTTC.

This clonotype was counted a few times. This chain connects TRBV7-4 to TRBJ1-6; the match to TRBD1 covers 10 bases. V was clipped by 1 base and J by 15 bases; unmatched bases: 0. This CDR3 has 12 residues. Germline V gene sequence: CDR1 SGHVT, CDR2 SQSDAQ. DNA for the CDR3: TGTGCCAGCAGCTTAGGGACAGGGGGCCTCCACTTT. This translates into CASSLGTGGLHF.

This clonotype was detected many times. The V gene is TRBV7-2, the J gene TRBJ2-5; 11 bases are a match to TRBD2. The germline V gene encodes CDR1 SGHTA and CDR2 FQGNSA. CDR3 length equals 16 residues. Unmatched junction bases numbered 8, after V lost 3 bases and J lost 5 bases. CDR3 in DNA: TGTGCCAGCAGCTTCCCCGGGACTAGCGGATTTGAGACCCAGTACTTC. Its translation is CASSFPGTSGFETQYF.

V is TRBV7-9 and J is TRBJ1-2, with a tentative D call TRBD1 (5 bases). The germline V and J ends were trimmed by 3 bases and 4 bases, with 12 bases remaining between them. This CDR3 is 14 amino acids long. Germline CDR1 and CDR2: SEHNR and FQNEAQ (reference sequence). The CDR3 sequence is CASSLEGGVYGYTF. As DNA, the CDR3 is TGTGCCAGCAGCTTGGAGGGAGGGGTCTATGGCTACACCTTC. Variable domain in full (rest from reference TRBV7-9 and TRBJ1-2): DTGVSQNPRHKITKRGQNVTFRCDPISEHNRLYWYRQTLGQGPEFLTYFQNEAQLEKSRLLSDRFSAERPKGSFSTLEIQRTEQGDSAMYLCASSLEGGVYGYTFGSGTRLTVV.